This T cell receptor (beta chain) was sequenced during a study of OX40 agonist ivuxolimab in advanced cancers. Study background: Patients in dose escalation had liver, melanoma, kidney or head and neck cancers. Prior anti-PD-1, anti-PD-L1 or anti-CTLA-4 therapy was allowed; about 39% had some. Study-level results: Also present in some nonresponders was a low level of normalized T-cell clonal expansion. In the 0.1 to 3.0 mg/kg range, CD4+ and CD8+ blood T cells had expanded clonally by week 6.

Sequenced by immunoSEQ multiplex PCR; TCRdb stores in-frame clones only, minus some. The data contain roughly 70,000 clones, about 82% of them singletons. Only one count was recorded for this clone. The antigen remains unidentified. The CDR3 is 12 residues long. The V end lost 5 bases, the J end lost 0 bases, and 4 bases lay between the germline ends. Per the germline V gene, CDR1 is SGDLS and CDR2 is YYNGEE. The clonotype comes from an adult with an advanced solid tumor such as melanoma, head and neck, liver or kidney cancer. The sample consisted of CD4+ or CD8+ T cells sorted from blood, taken in a trial of the OX40 agonist ivuxolimab. The chain is built from TRBV9 and TRBJ2-3, with D hard to call. CDR3 sequence: CASSPSTDTQYF. The DNA of the CDR3 is TGTGCCAGCAGTCCCAGCACAGATACGCAGTATTTT.